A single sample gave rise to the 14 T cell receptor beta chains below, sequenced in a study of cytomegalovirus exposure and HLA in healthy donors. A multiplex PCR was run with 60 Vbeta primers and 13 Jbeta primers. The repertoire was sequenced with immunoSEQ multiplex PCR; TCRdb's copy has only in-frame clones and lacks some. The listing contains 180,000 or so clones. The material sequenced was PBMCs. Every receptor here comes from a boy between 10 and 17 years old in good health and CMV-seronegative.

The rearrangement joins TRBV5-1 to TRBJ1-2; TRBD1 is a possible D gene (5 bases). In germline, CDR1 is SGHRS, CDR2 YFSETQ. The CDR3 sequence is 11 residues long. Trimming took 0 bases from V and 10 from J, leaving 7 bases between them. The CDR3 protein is CASSLEGPYTF. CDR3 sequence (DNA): TGCGCCAGCAGCTTGGAGGGGCCCTACACCTTC.

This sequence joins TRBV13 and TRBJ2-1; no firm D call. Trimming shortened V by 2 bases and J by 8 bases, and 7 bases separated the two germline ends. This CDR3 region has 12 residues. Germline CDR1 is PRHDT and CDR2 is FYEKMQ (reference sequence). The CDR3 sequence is CASSLHRYEQFF. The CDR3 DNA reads TGTGCCAGCAGCTTACATCGGTATGAGCAGTTCTTC.

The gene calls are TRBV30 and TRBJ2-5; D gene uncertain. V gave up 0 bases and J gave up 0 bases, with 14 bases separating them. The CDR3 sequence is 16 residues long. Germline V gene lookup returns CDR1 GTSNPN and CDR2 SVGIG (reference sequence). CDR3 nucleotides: TGTGCCTGGAGTGTACGATCTAGGAAGTACCAAGAGACCCAGTACTTC. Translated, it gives CAWSVRSRKYQETQYF.

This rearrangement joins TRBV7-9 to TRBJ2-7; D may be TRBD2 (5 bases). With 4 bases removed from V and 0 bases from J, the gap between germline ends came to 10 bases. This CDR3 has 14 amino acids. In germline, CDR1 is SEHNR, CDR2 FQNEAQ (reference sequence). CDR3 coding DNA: TGTGCCAGCAGCTCAGACGGAGGCTCCTACGAGCAGTACTTC. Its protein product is CASSSDGGSYEQYF.

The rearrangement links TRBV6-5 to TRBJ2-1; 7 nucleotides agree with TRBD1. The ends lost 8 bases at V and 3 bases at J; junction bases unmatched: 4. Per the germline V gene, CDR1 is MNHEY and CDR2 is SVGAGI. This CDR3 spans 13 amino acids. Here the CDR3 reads CASHRGNYNEQFF. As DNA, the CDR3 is TGTGCCAGCCACAGGGGTAACTACAATGAGCAGTTCTTC.

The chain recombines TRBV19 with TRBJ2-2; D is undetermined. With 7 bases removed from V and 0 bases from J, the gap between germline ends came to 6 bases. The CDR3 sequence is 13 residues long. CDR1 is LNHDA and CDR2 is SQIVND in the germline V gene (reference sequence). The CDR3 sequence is CASTFANTGELFF. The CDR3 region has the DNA TGTGCCAGTACTTTCGCGAACACCGGGGAGCTGTTTTTT. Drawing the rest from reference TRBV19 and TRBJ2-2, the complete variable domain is DGGITQSPKYLFRKEGQNVTLSCEQNLNHDAMYWYRQDPGQGLRLIYYSQIVNDFQKGDIAEGYSVSREKKESFPLTVTSAQKNPTAFYLCASTFANTGELFFGEGSRLTVL.

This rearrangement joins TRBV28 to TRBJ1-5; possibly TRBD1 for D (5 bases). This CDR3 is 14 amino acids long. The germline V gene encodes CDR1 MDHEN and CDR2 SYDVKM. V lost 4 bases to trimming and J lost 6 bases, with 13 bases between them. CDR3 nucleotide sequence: TGTGCCAGCAGTTACCGGGGGGGAGGTCAGCCCCAGCATTTT. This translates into CASSYRGGGQPQHF.

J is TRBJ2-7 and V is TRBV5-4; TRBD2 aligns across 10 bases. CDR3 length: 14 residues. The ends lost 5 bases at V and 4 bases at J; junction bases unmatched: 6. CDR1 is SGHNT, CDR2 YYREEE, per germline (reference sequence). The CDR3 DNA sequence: TGTGCCAGCAGTCTAAGCGGGGGGGATTACGAGCAGTACTTC. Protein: CASSLSGGDYEQYF.

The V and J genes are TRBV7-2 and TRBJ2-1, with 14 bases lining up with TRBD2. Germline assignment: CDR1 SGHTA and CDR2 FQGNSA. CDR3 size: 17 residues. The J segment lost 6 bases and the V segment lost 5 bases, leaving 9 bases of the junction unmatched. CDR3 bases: TGTGCCAGCAGCCTACGGGGACTAGCGGGGGCTCGCAATGAGCAGTTCTTC. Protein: CASSLRGLAGARNEQFF.

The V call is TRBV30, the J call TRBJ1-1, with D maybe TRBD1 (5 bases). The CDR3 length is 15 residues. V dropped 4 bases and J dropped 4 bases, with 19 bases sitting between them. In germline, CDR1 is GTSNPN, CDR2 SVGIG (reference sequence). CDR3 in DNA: TGTGCCTGGAACCCAACACCGGAGGGGCTCACTGAAGCTTTCTTT. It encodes CAWNPTPEGLTEAFF.

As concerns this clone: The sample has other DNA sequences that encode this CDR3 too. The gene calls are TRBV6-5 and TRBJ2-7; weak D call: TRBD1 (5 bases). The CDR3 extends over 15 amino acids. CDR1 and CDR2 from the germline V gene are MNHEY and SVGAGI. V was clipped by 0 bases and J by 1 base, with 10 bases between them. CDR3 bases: TGTGCCAGCAGTTACTCACGGCAGGGTTCCTACGAGCAGTACTTC. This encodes CASSYSRQGSYEQYF.

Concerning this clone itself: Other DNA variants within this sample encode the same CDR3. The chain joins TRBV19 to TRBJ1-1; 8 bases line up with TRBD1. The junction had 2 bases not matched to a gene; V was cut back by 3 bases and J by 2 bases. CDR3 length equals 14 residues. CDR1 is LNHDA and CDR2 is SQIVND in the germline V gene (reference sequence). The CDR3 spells CASSMTGVNTEAFF. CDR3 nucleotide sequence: TGTGCCAGTAGTATGACAGGGGTCAACACTGAAGCTTTCTTT.

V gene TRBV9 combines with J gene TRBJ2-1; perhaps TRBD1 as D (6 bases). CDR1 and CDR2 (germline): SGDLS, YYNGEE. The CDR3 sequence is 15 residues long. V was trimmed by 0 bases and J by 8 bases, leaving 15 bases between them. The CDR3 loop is CASSVAVLGGDEQFF. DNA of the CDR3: TGTGCCAGCAGCGTAGCAGTCCTAGGGGGAGATGAGCAGTTCTTC.

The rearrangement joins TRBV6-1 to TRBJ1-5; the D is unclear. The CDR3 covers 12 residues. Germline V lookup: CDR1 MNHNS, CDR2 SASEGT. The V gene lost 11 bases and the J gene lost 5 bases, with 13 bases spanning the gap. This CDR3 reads CARLILYQPQHF. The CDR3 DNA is TGTGCCCGACTAATACTCTATCAGCCCCAGCATTTT.